This T cell receptor beta chain was captured by sequencing in a study of Ad26.COV2.S vaccination and SARS-CoV-2 variants. The treatment: roughly 19 received Ad26.COV2.S at low or high dose, single or two shots; about 5 received placebo; per-sample allocation not given. Specimens were obtained on day 63 following the first vaccine or placebo injection. In germline, CDR1 is SGHTS, CDR2 YDEGEE. Trimming took 3 bases from V and 3 from J, leaving 10 bases between them. The CDR3 consists of 14 residues. Clones were sequenced by immunoSEQ multiplex PCR, and TCRdb holds only the in-frame ones, with some missing. This table holds some 410,000 clones, around 92% found once.

The sample in question was peripheral blood, obtained in a trial of Ad26.COV2.S vaccine versus placebo. The chain recombines TRBV5-8 with TRBJ1-3, with unresolved D. The TCR originated in a person aged 18 to 65 who received the Ad26.COV2.S COVID-19 vaccine or a placebo. CDR3 in DNA: TGTGCCAGCAGCTCATCTGGTGATGGAAACACCATATATTTT. It yields the protein CASSSSGDGNTIYF.